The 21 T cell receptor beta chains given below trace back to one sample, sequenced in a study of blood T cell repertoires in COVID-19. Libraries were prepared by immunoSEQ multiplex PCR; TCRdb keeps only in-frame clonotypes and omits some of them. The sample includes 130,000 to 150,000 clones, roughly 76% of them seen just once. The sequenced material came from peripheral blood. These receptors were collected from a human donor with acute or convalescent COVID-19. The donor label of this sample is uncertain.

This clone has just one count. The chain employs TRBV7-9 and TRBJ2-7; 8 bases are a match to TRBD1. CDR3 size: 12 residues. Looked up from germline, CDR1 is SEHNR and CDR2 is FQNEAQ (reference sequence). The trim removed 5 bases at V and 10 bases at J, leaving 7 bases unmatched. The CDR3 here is CASSEQGGKQYV. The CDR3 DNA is TGTGCCAGCAGCGAACAGGGGGGAAAACAGTACGTC.

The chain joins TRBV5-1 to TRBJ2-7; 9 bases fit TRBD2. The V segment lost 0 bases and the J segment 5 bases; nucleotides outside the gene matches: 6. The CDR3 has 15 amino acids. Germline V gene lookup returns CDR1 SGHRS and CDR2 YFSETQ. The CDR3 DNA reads TGCGCCAGCAGCTTGGCGGGACTAGCCGTCCACGAGCAGTACTTC. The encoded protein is CASSLAGLAVHEQYF.

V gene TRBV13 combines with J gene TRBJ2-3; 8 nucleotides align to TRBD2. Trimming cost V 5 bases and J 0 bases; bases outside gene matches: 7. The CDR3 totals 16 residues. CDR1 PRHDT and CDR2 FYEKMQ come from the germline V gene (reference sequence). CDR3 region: CASSPRVAGSTDTQYF. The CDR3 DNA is TGTGCCAGCAGCCCCAGGGTAGCGGGAAGCACAGATACGCAGTATTTT.

The CDR3 DNA is TGTGCCAGCAGTTACTCTTTGCAGGACTACAATGAGCAGTTCTTC. This codes for CASSYSLQDYNEQFF. This chain connects TRBV6-5 to TRBJ2-1; D remains unclear. The germline V gene has CDR1 MNHEY and CDR2 SVGAGI. This CDR3 is built from 15 residues. V dropped 0 bases and J dropped 3 bases, with 9 bases sitting between them.

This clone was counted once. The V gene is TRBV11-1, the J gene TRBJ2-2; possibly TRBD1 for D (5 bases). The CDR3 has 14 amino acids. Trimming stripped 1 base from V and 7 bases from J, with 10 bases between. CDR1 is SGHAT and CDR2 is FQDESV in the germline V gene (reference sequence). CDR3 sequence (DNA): TGTGCCAGCAGCTTAGGACAGACAGTCGGGGAGCTGTTTTTT. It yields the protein CASSLGQTVGELFF.

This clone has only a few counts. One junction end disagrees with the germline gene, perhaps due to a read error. The CDR3 coding sequence is TGTGCCACTAGTAGGGGGGGCAATCAGCCCCAGCATTTT. This gives the protein CATSRGGNQPQHF. The rearrangement links TRBV19 to TRBJ1-5; the D gene is possibly TRBD1 (6 bases). Per the germline V gene, CDR1 is LNHDA and CDR2 is SQIVND (reference sequence). The CDR3 has 13 amino acids.

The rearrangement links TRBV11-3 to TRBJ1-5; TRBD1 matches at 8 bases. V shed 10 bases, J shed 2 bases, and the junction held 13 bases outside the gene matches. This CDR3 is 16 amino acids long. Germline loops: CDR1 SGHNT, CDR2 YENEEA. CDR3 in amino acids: CATPPSGGACNQPQHF. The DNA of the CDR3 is TGTGCCACCCCCCCCTCAGGGGGCGCCTGCAATCAGCCCCAGCATTTT.

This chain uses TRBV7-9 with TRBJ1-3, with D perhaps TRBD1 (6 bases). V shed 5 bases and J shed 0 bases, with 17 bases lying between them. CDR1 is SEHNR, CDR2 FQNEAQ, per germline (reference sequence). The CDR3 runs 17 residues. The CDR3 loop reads CASSTTETGISGNTIYF. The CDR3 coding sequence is TGTGCCAGCAGCACTACAGAGACAGGTATCTCTGGAAACACCATATATTTT. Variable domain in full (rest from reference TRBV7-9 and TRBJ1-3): DTGVSQNPRHKITKRGQNVTFRCDPISEHNRLYWYRQTLGQGPEFLTYFQNEAQLEKSRLLSDRFSAERPKGSFSTLEIQRTEQGDSAMYLCASSTTETGISGNTIYFGEGSWLTVV.

The chain's CDR3 is CASSPPGKSAEAFF. The CDR3 coding sequence is TGTGCCAGCAGCCCCCCAGGGAAGTCGGCTGAAGCTTTCTTT. The chain links TRBV28 to TRBJ1-1; D may be TRBD1 (5 bases). V shed 6 bases and J shed 6 bases, with 17 bases lying between them. CDR1 is MDHEN and CDR2 is SYDVKM in the germline V gene. CDR3 length: 14 amino acids.

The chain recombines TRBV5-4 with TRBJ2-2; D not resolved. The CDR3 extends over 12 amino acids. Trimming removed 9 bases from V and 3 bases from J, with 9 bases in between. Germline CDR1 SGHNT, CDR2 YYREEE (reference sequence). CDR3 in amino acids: CAIPLYTGELFF. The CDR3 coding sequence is TGTGCCATCCCTCTGTACACCGGGGAGCTGTTTTTT.

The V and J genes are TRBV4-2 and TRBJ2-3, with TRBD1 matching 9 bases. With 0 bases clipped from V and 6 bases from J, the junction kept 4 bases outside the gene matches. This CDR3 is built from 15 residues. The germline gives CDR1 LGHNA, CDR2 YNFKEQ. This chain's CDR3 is CASSQEGQGSDTQYF. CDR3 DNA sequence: TGTGCCAGCAGCCAAGAGGGACAGGGTTCGGATACGCAGTATTTT.

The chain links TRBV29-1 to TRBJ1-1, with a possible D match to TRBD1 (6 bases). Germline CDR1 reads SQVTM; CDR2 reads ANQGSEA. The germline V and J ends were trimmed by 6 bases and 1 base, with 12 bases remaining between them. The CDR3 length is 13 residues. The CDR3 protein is CSVARGGNTEAFF. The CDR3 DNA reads TGCAGCGTCGCAAGGGGGGGGAACACTGAAGCTTTCTTT.

The CDR3 spells CASSPLLTTSSYNSPLHF. DNA of the CDR3: TGCGCCAGCAGTCCTCTCCTTACCACCAGCTCCTATAATTCACCCCTCCACTTT. The chain couples TRBV5-1 to TRBJ1-6; D is ambiguous. CDR1 is SGHRS and CDR2 is YFSETQ in the germline V gene. Trimming stripped 5 bases from V and 0 bases from J, with 18 bases between. The CDR3 contains 18 residues.

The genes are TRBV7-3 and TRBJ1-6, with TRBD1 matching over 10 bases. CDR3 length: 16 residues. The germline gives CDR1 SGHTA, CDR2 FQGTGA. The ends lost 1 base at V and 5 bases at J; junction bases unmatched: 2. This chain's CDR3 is CASSLRGQGNNSPLHF. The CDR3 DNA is TGTGCCAGCAGCTTAAGGGGACAGGGGAATAATTCACCCCTCCACTTT.

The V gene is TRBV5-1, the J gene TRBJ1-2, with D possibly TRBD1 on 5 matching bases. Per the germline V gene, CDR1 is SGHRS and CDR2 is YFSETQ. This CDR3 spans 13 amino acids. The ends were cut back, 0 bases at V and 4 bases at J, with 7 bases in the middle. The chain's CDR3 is CASSLDRRYGYTF. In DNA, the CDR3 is TGCGCCAGCAGCTTGGACAGGCGCTATGGCTACACCTTC.

CDR3: CASSVLAVGENIQYF. The CDR3 DNA reads as TGCGCCAGCAGTGTATTAGCGGTGGGGGAAAACATTCAGTACTTC. The chain recombines TRBV10-2 with TRBJ2-4; possible D gene TRBD2, 6 bases. Germline CDR1 reads WSHSY; CDR2 reads SAAADI. The CDR3 runs 15 residues. The V end was cut by 4 bases, the J end by 5 bases, with 15 bases between.

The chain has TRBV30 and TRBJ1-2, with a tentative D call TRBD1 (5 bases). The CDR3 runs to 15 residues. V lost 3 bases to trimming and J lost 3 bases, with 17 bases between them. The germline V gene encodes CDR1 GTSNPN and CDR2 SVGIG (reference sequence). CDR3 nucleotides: TGTGCCTGGAGCCGATCAGGTGGGGCGGACTATGGCTACACCTTC. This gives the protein CAWSRSGGADYGYTF.

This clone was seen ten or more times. CDR3 in DNA: TGTGCCAGCAGTTACCCCGCCAGCGGGGGGGATTACAATGAGCAGTTCTTC. Translated: CASSYPASGGDYNEQFF. This sequence joins TRBV6-2 or TRBV6-3 and TRBJ2-1; 10 nucleotides align to TRBD2. V lost 2 bases and J lost 4; bases outside the gene matches: 8. Germline V CDR1 and CDR2: MNHEY, SVGEGT. The CDR3 is made up of 17 amino acids.

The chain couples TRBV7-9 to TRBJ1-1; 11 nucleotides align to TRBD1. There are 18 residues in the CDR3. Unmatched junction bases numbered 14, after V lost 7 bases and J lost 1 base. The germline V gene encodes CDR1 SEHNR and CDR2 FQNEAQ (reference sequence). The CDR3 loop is CASNPFPGTGGSNTEAFF. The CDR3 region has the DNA TGTGCCAGCAACCCGTTTCCGGGGACAGGGGGTTCGAACACTGAAGCTTTCTTT.

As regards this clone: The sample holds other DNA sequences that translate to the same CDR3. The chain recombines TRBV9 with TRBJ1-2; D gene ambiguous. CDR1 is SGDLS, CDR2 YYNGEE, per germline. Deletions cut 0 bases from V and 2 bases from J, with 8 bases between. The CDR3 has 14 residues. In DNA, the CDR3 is TGTGCCAGCAGCGTAGTTGGCGGAAACTATGGCTACACCTTC. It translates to CASSVVGGNYGYTF.

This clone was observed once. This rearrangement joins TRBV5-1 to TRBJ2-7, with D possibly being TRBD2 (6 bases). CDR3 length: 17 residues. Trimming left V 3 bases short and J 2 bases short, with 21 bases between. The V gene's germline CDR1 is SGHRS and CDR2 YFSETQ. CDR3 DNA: TGCGCCAGCAGCTCAACTTTACAGGCGGGGAGGACCTACGAGCAGTACTTC. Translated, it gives CASSSTLQAGRTYEQYF.